The 18 T cell receptor beta chains listed next were all sequenced from one sample in a study of CD4 and CD8 cells across lung adenocarcinoma regions. Each CDR3 protein gets one entry after TCRdb re-called the PCR reads with MiXCR. In the table there are 20,000 to 25,000 distinct CDR3 sequences, roughly 54% of which are singletons. Sequencing was done on a sample of CD8+ T cells from the center of a lung tumor. The source is a female donor with lung adenocarcinoma. The CD4 and CD8 labels of this study may be unreliable.

To note about this clonotype: Mismatch with germline at one junction end may stem from a read error. The chain's CDR3 is CASRGGRALGTQYF. CDR3 bases: TGTGCGAGCAGGGGGGGCCGGGCCCTGGGGACCCAGTACTTT. The chain couples TRBV6-1 to TRBJ2-5; D assignment may be TRBD1 or TRBD2 (7 bases each). The germline CDR1 and CDR2 sequences are MNHNS and SASEGT. The CDR3 has 14 residues.

CDR3 DNA: TGTGCCAGCAGTGTTAAAGAGACCCAGTACTTC. Protein: CASSVKETQYF. The chain employs TRBV25-1 and TRBJ2-5, with D hard to call. From germline, CDR1 is MGHDK and CDR2 SYGVNS. The V end lost 4 bases, the J end lost 3 bases, and 3 bases lay between the germline ends. CDR3 size: 11 residues.

The chain carries TRBV10-1 and TRBJ2-3; D is ambiguous. V was cut by 4 bases and J by 11 bases, with 25 bases left in between. The CDR3 length is 16 residues. The germline CDR1 and CDR2 sequences are WNHNN and SYGVQD (reference sequence). The CDR3 DNA reads TGCGCCAGCAGTGGCCTGCAGGCTGTGAGCACAGAGAAGCAGTATTTT. The encoded protein is CASSGLQAVSTEKQYF.

The V gene is TRBV12-3 or TRBV12-4, the J gene TRBJ2-7; D not certain. V lost 3 bases and J 1 base, leaving 7 bases between the germline ends. This CDR3 comprises 13 residues. DNA for the CDR3: TGTGCCAGCAGTTTTGGCCCGTCCTACGAGCAGTACTTC. Protein product: CASSFGPSYEQYF.

Within the sample, this clonotype is medium-sized. The chain combines TRBV10-1 with TRBJ2-5; 14 bases align to TRBD2. This CDR3 region has 18 residues. V gave up 3 bases and J gave up 3 bases; unmatched junction bases: 9. The V gene's germline CDR1 is WNHNN and CDR2 SYGVQD (reference sequence). CDR3 sequence reads: CASSETMGLAGAEETQYF. CDR3 nucleotides: TGCGCCAGCAGTGAAACTATGGGACTAGCGGGAGCTGAAGAGACCCAGTACTTC.

This clonotype came up once. The chain is built from TRBV7-2 and TRBJ2-1; no reliable D call. Germline values: CDR1 SGHTA, CDR2 FQGNSA. Between the trimmed V and J ends, which lost 1 base and 5 bases, there was a span of 9 bases. This CDR3 has 14 residues. The CDR3, as DNA: TGTGCCAGCAGCTTAGAGTTCAGCGACAATGAGCAGTTCTTC. It is translated as CASSLEFSDNEQFF.

About this clonotype itself: Mismatch with germline at one junction end may stem from a read error. The chain joins TRBV27 to TRBJ2-5, with D tentatively TRBD2 (6 bases). The CDR3 is 13 residues long. Germline V lookup: CDR1 MNHEY, CDR2 SMNVEV (reference sequence). CDR3 in amino acids: CASGGCVQKTQYF. In nucleotides, the CDR3 is TGTGCCAGCGGAGGGTGTGTCCAAAAGACCCAGTACTTC.

The chain combines TRBV5-1 with TRBJ2-5, with D tentatively TRBD1 (6 bases). Judging by the DNA end, TRBJ2-1 fits better; the J call may be wrong. The CDR3 contains 13 residues. The germline gives CDR1 SGHRS, CDR2 YFSETQ. The CDR3 loop is CASSWTAAYEQFF. For the CDR3, the DNA is TGCGCCAGCAGCTGGACAGCGGCCTACGAGCAGTTCTTC.

V usage is TRBV28 and J usage is TRBJ2-1, with D perhaps matching TRBD1 (5 bases). The CDR3 contains 13 residues. V was shortened by 4 bases and J by 8 bases, with 12 bases between the two germline ends. In germline, CDR1 is MDHEN, CDR2 SYDVKM. The CDR3 spells CASSWGRVYEQFF. The CDR3 DNA reads TGTGCCAGCAGTTGGGGCAGGGTATATGAGCAGTTCTTC.

Turning to this clonotype: The junction shows a germline mismatch at one end, possibly a read error. This rearrangement joins TRBV27 to TRBJ2-3, with D tentatively TRBD1 (6 bases). The CDR3 has 15 residues. Germline CDR1 MNHEY, CDR2 SMNVEV (reference sequence). In nucleotides, the CDR3 is TGTGCCAGCGTGCAGGGGAGCAGTGATGCAGAGACGCAGTATTTT. This gives the protein CASVQGSSDAETQYF.

V usage is TRBV10-3 and J usage is TRBJ2-5, with D tentatively TRBD2 (7 bases). CDR1 ENHRY and CDR2 SYGVKD come from the germline V gene. Trimming stripped 11 bases from V and 0 bases from J, with 19 bases between. The length of the CDR3 is 15 residues. The CDR3 DNA follows: TGTGCCGCGGGGCGCGGGGGCCGTGACCAAGAGACCCAGTACTTC. Translating gives CAAGRGGRDQETQYF.

The V call is TRBV6-1, the J call TRBJ2-2; perhaps TRBD1 as D (5 bases). The CDR3 contains 12 residues. Germline V CDR1 and CDR2: MNHNS, SASEGT. Trimming stripped 6 bases from V and 13 bases from J, with 15 bases between. CDR3 sequence: CASSWTLGALFF. CDR3 DNA: TGTGCCAGCAGCTGGACACTCGGTGCGCTGTTTTTT.

The gene calls are TRBV27 and TRBJ2-3; the D call may be TRBD1 or TRBD2 (5 bases each). Germline V gene data show CDR1 as MNHEY and CDR2 as SMNVEV (reference sequence). The CDR3 covers 13 residues. Trimming pared 10 bases from V and 12 bases from J, leaving 23 bases between. The CDR3 is CATGLRPKDIQYF. The CDR3 DNA follows: TGTGCCACGGGGCTGCGACCCAAAGATATTCAGTATTTT.

Comment on this clonotype: The junction shows a germline mismatch at one end, possibly a read error. This chain uses TRBV7-2 with TRBJ2-5, with D possibly being TRBD1 or TRBD2 (5 bases each). Per the germline V gene, CDR1 is SGHTA and CDR2 is FQGNSA. The length of the CDR3 is 13 residues. For the CDR3, the DNA is TGTGCCAGCCGCGAGTCTGACAGCGGAGAGGAGTTCTTC. Its protein is CASRESDSGEEFF.

J is TRBJ2-5 and V is TRBV27; 8 bases are shared with TRBD1. The CDR3 extends over 15 amino acids. The germline gives CDR1 MNHEY, CDR2 SMNVEV (reference sequence). V gave up 5 bases and J gave up 11 bases; unmatched junction bases: 16. The CDR3 region has the DNA TGTGCCAGCAGTACCCTCCCCGGACAGGGCCGGGAGCAGTACTTC. It encodes CASSTLPGQGREQYF.

Sample share makes this clonotype hyperexpanded. V and J are TRBV27 and TRBJ2-1, with 13 bases fitting TRBD2. V shed 6 bases, J shed 8 bases, and the junction held 10 bases outside the gene matches. The CDR3 length is 16 residues. Germline V gene lookup returns CDR1 MNHEY and CDR2 SMNVEV (reference sequence). The CDR3 sequence: CASSSPGTSGTYEQFF. Written as DNA, the CDR3 is TGTGCCAGCAGCTCTCCGGGGACTAGCGGGACTTATGAGCAGTTCTTC.

With regard to this clonotype: A junction end diverges from the germline sequence, so it may reflect a read error. The J gene is TRBJ2-3, the V gene TRBV6-4, with 8 bases fitting TRBD2. The V gene's germline CDR1 is MRHNA and CDR2 SNTAGT. This CDR3 has 19 amino acids. The CDR3 bases are TGTGCCAGCAGGGACTCCGAGGGGCGGGGGGCCACTGACCCAGAGACGCAGTACTTT. It translates to CASRDSEGRGATDPETQYF.

The rearrangement uses TRBV6-5 and TRBJ2-1; TRBD1 aligns across 7 bases. Trimming removed 4 bases from V and 0 bases from J; junction bases left unmatched: 6. In germline, CDR1 is MNHEY, CDR2 SVGAGI. CDR3 length: 16 amino acids. The CDR3 region has the DNA TGTGCCAGCAGTTCACAGGGGTTTTCCTCCTACAATGAGCAGTTCTTC. As protein: CASSSQGFSSYNEQFF.